The present T cell receptor beta chain was sequenced within a study of blood T cell repertoires in COVID-19. Study at large: COVID-19 samples, acute and convalescent, were from the United States, Italy and Spain. T cells, B-cell-depleted T cells, or PBMCs provided the cDNA or gDNA that served as material.

The method was immunoSEQ multiplex PCR; TCRdb's version includes in-frame clones alone and lacks a portion of them. The sample carries fewer than 200,000 clones, approximately 82% recorded once. V lost 8 bases to trimming and J lost 9 bases; unmatched junction nucleotides: 7. CDR1 SNHLY and CDR2 FYNNEI come from the germline V gene. This CDR3 is built from 12 residues. The study drew participants aged about 18 to 95 years from 24 US areas. Participants reported their clinical history, and cohort assignment relied on those reports. This receptor was obtained from a woman aged 50 to 60 in a cohort exposed to, infected with or recovered from COVID-19 (not recorded which). Sequencing used PBMCs or T cells enriched from blood (not recorded which). The chain employs TRBV2 and TRBJ2-1, with TRBD2 identical over 7 bases. DNA for the CDR3: TGTGCCAGCCTTCGGGAGGTTACTGAGCAGTTCTTC. This translates into CASLREVTEQFF.